A single sample is the source of the 23 T cell receptor beta chains below, sequenced in a study of blood T cell repertoires in COVID-19. Sequenced by immunoSEQ multiplex PCR; TCRdb stores in-frame clones only, minus some. The data hold 200,000 to 300,000 clones, with approximately 85% observed a single time. The sample comprised peripheral blood. These TCRs come from a man aged 45-65 years with acute or convalescent COVID-19.

This clone has just a few counts. V gene TRBV7-9 combines with J gene TRBJ1-2; D not certain. The CDR3 length is 16 residues. CDR1 and CDR2 (germline): SEHNR, FQNEAQ (reference sequence). Trimming stripped 5 bases from V and 5 bases from J, with 21 bases between. CDR3 in amino acids: CASSSTGSSPLYGYTF. Here the CDR3 DNA reads TGTGCCAGCAGCAGTACGGGGAGTTCTCCCCTATATGGCTACACCTTC. Combining the CDR3 with reference TRBV7-9 and TRBJ1-2 gives the whole variable domain DTGVSQNPRHKITKRGQNVTFRCDPISEHNRLYWYRQTLGQGPEFLTYFQNEAQLEKSRLLSDRFSAERPKGSFSTLEIQRTEQGDSAMYLCASSSTGSSPLYGYTFGSGTRLTVV.

This clone has just one count. The chain joins TRBV9 to TRBJ1-2, with 7 bases matching TRBD1. The CDR3 contains 15 residues. V was pared by 2 bases and J by 7 bases, with 11 bases of the junction left unmatched. Germline CDR1 is SGDLS and CDR2 is YYNGEE. The DNA for the CDR3 is TGTGCCAGCAGCGTGGGGACAGAAGGACCAGTTGGCTACACCTTC. Translated, it gives CASSVGTEGPVGYTF.

This clone was detected only once. The chain is built from TRBV7-8 and TRBJ1-1; D gene ambiguous. The CDR3 contains 17 residues. The germline V gene encodes CDR1 SGHVS and CDR2 FQNEAQ. V lost 2 bases and J 1 base, leaving 17 bases between the germline ends. The CDR3 loop is CASSLPEGVRGNTEAFF. As DNA, the CDR3 is TGTGCCAGCAGCTTACCCGAGGGTGTCCGTGGGAACACTGAAGCTTTCTTT.

The sample holds one count of this clone. The rearrangement links TRBV27 to TRBJ1-5, with D uncertain. The germline gives CDR1 MNHEY, CDR2 SMNVEV (reference sequence). This CDR3 has 12 residues. The ends were cut back, 4 bases at V and 6 bases at J, with 7 bases in the middle. CDR3 DNA: TGTGCCAGCAGTTCCCCCAGTCAGCCCCAGCATTTT. Its translation: CASSSPSQPQHF.

This sequence joins TRBV28 and TRBJ2-7; 10 bases are shared with TRBD1. CDR1 and CDR2 from the germline V gene are MDHEN and SYDVKM. V lost 8 bases to trimming and J lost 5 bases; unmatched junction nucleotides: 12. CDR3 length: 15 residues. The CDR3 DNA is TGTGCCAGCGACCCAACTGGACAGGGGGTAGACGAGCAGTACTTC. It specifies CASDPTGQGVDEQYF.

The chain uses TRBV15 and TRBJ2-7; TRBD1 is a possible D gene (5 bases). V shed 0 bases and J shed 4 bases, with 10 bases lying between them. This CDR3 has 14 residues. Germline V gene data show CDR1 as LNHNV and CDR2 as YYDKDF (reference sequence). The CDR3 DNA sequence: TGTGCCACCAGCAGAGATTTAGGGGAATACGAGCAGTACTTC. It translates to CATSRDLGEYEQYF.

The chain uses TRBV10-3 and TRBJ1-5; D not resolved. V was trimmed by 5 bases and J by 5 bases, leaving 25 bases between them. CDR3 length equals 18 residues. The V gene's germline CDR1 is ENHRY and CDR2 SYGVKD. The CDR3 is CAISSTIFVGSGYQPQHF. CDR3 sequence (DNA): TGTGCCATCAGTTCAACTATCTTCGTTGGGTCCGGATATCAGCCCCAGCATTTT.

The chain is built from TRBV3-1 (or the pseudogene TRBV3-2) and TRBJ2-5; weak D call: TRBD1 (5 bases). V gave up 1 base and J gave up 2 bases, with 5 bases separating them. The germline V gene has CDR1 LGHDT and CDR2 YNNKEL (reference sequence). The CDR3 spans 13 residues. CDR3 sequence (DNA): TGTGCCAGCAGCCAAGGGACACAAGAGACCCAGTACTTC. Translated: CASSQGTQETQYF.

The rearrangement uses TRBV7-9 and TRBJ1-1, with 7 bases aligning to TRBD1. The V segment lost 3 bases and the J segment 4 bases; nucleotides outside the gene matches: 2. The CDR3 extends over 13 amino acids. Germline assignment: CDR1 SEHNR and CDR2 FQNEAQ (reference sequence). CDR3 nucleotides: TGTGCCAGCAGCTTGGAGGGGGCCACTGAAGCTTTCTTT. This gives the protein CASSLEGATEAFF.

The V and J genes are TRBV7-6 and TRBJ1-2, with 7 bases aligning to TRBD1. With 5 bases clipped from V and 7 bases from J, the junction kept 13 bases outside the gene matches. Germline CDR1 is SGHVS and CDR2 is FNYEAQ. The CDR3 consists of 15 residues. The CDR3: CASSLSGQVVGGYTF. As DNA, the CDR3 is TGTGCCAGCAGCCTGTCAGGACAGGTAGTAGGTGGCTACACCTTC.

The chain combines TRBV6-5 with TRBJ1-3; the D gene is possibly TRBD1 (6 bases). CDR3 length equals 16 residues. Per germline, CDR1 MNHEY and CDR2 SVGAGI. V lost 0 bases and J 4 bases, leaving 13 bases between the germline ends. CDR3 residues: CASSYSGTGLGNTIYF. The CDR3 DNA reads as TGTGCCAGCAGTTACTCGGGCACAGGGCTCGGAAACACCATATATTTT.

J is TRBJ2-5 and V is TRBV11-3; 9 bases agree with TRBD1. The germline CDR1 and CDR2 sequences are SGHNT and YENEEA. The V segment lost 3 bases and the J segment 5 bases; nucleotides outside the gene matches: 7. The CDR3 contains 15 residues. The CDR3 DNA is TGTGCCAGCAGCTTCGACAGGGGGAAGTGGGAGACCCAGTACTTC. Translation gives CASSFDRGKWETQYF. Complete variable domain (other parts from reference TRBV11-3 and TRBJ2-5): EAGVVQSPRYKIIEKKQPVAFWCNPISGHNTLYWYLQNLGQGPELLIRYENEEAVDDSQLPKDRFSAERLKGVDSTLKIQPAELGDSAVYLCASSFDRGKWETQYFGPGTRLLVL.

This chain joins TRBV27 and TRBJ2-4; 9 bases align to TRBD1. Per the germline V gene, CDR1 is MNHEY and CDR2 is SMNVEV (reference sequence). CDR3 length equals 18 residues. Trimming took 4 bases from V and 0 from J; bases not matched to a gene: 10. The CDR3 spells CASSSLPGQGLAKNIQYF. The CDR3 DNA reads TGTGCCAGCAGTTCATTACCGGGACAGGGCTTAGCCAAAAACATTCAGTACTTC.

The chain recombines TRBV10-3 with TRBJ2-1; 7 nucleotides agree with TRBD2. The CDR3 covers 15 residues. Losses at the gene ends were 3 bases for V and 6 bases for J; bases not matched to a gene: 8. In germline, CDR1 is ENHRY, CDR2 SYGVKD. As DNA, the CDR3 is TGTGCCATCAGTGACCCATTAGCGGGCACCAATGAGCAGTTCTTC. Encoded protein: CAISDPLAGTNEQFF.

For the CDR3, the DNA is TGTGCCAGCAGTGAAAGGGCGGCAGGGTCTAGCACAGATACGCAGTATTTT. Translated, it gives CASSERAAGSSTDTQYF. V and J are TRBV2 and TRBJ2-3; D is perhaps TRBD1 (5 bases). Looked up from germline, CDR1 is SNHLY and CDR2 is FYNNEI. CDR3 size: 17 residues. V lost 2 bases and J 0 bases, leaving 15 bases between the germline ends.

The sample holds a few counts of this clone. The same CDR3 can be traced to other DNA sequences in this sample. The chain employs TRBV27 and TRBJ2-7; D is unclear. This CDR3 region has 11 residues. CDR1 and CDR2 (germline): MNHEY, SMNVEV (reference sequence). With 4 bases removed from V and 4 bases from J, the gap between germline ends came to 5 bases. The CDR3 reads CASSSLYEQYF. The CDR3 DNA sequence: TGTGCCAGCAGTTCCCTATACGAGCAGTACTTC.

The genes are TRBV11-2 and TRBJ1-1; 8 nucleotides match TRBD1. V shed 5 bases and J 11 bases; nucleotides not matched to a gene: 7. This CDR3 has 12 residues. In germline, CDR1 is SGHAT, CDR2 FQNNGV. CDR3 amino acids: CASSPDRVGAFF. The CDR3 DNA reads TGTGCCAGCAGCCCGGACAGGGTGGGCGCTTTCTTT.

The V call is TRBV6-5, the J call TRBJ1-2; D unclear. V was pared by 0 bases and J by 4 bases, with 15 bases between. The germline V gene encodes CDR1 MNHEY and CDR2 SVGAGI. The CDR3 is 16 amino acids. The CDR3 DNA is TGTGCCAGCAGTTACTCTCCCCTGACACCGACCTATGGCTACACCTTC. Its protein product is CASSYSPLTPTYGYTF.

V gene TRBV3-1 (or the pseudogene TRBV3-2) combines with J gene TRBJ2-5, with D perhaps TRBD1 (7 bases). Trimming removed 4 bases at V and 1 base at J, with 10 bases between. Germline V gives CDR1 LGHDT, CDR2 YNNKEL (reference sequence). The CDR3 contains 14 residues. In nucleotides, the CDR3 is TGTGCCAGCAGCCCGGAGGGGGCCCAAGAGACCCAGTACTTC. Amino acids: CASSPEGAQETQYF.

This clone was seen once. The chain has TRBV12-3 or TRBV12-4 and TRBJ1-2, with TRBD1 matching 7 bases. The V segment lost 5 bases and the J segment 8 bases; nucleotides outside the gene matches: 8. The CDR3 sequence is 13 residues long. CDR3 region: CASSGDRVGGYTF. The CDR3 DNA is TGTGCCAGCAGTGGAGACAGGGTGGGGGGCTACACCTTC.

V and J are TRBV13 and TRBJ1-1, with 7 bases aligning to TRBD1. The CDR3 extends over 15 amino acids. V lost 2 bases to trimming and J lost 7 bases; unmatched junction nucleotides: 10. Germline loops: CDR1 PRHDT, CDR2 FYEKMQ (reference sequence). CDR3 protein: CASSLRPRGVIEAFF. CDR3 nucleotide sequence: TGTGCCAGCAGCTTAAGACCCAGGGGGGTGATTGAAGCTTTCTTT. The full variable domain, with the rest looked up from reference TRBV13 and TRBJ1-1, is AAGVIQSPRHLIKEKRETATLKCYPIPRHDTVYWYQQGPGQDPQFLISFYEKMQSDKGSIPDRFSAQQFSDYHSELNMSSLELGDSALYFCASSLRPRGVIEAFFGQGTRLTVV.

The V and J genes are TRBV7-6 and TRBJ2-1, with a possible D match to TRBD2 (5 bases). Trimming removed 1 base from V and 8 bases from J, with 15 bases in between. Germline lookup yields CDR1 SGHVS and CDR2 FNYEAQ. This CDR3 comprises 15 residues. The CDR3 nucleotides read TGTGCCAGCAGCTTAGAGTGGGCTAGCAACGATGAGCAGTTCTTC. This gives the protein CASSLEWASNDEQFF.

The sample holds a few counts of this clone. The chain recombines TRBV5-4 with TRBJ1-2; 10 nucleotides align to TRBD1. The CDR3 runs 19 residues. Germline CDR1 and CDR2: SGHNT and YYREEE (reference sequence). Losses at the gene ends were 0 bases for V and 1 base for J; bases not matched to a gene: 12. CDR3 protein: CASSLDGTGAFILNYGYTF. The DNA for the CDR3 is TGTGCCAGCAGCTTGGATGGGACAGGGGCCTTCATCCTTAACTATGGCTACACCTTC.